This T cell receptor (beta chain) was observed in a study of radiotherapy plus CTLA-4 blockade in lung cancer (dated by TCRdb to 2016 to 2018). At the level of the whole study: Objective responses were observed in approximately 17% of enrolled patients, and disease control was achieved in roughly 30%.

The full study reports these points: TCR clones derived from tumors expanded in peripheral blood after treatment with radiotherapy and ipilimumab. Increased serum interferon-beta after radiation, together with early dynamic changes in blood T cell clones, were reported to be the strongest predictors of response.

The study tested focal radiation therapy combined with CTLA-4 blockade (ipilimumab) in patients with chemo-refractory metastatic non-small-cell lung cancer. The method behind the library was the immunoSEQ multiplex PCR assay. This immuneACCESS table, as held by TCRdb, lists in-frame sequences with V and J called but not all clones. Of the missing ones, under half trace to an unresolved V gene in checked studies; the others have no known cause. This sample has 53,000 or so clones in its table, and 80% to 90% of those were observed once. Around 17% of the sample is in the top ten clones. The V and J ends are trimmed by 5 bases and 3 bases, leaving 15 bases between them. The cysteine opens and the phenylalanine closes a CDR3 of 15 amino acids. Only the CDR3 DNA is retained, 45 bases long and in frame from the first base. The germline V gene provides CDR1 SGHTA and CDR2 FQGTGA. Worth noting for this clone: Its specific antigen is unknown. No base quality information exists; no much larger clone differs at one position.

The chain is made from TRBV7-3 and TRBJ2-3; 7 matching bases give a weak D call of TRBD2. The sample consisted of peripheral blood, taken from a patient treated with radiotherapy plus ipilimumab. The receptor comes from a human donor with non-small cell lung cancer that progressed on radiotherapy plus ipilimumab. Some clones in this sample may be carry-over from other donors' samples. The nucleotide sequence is TGTGCCAGCAGCCTAGTAGGGGGGGTGACAGATACGCAGTATTTT. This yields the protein CASSLVGGVTDTQYF.